This is a list of T cell receptor beta chains from one sample in a study of cytomegalovirus exposure and HLA in healthy donors. Measured with immunoSEQ multiplex PCR; TCRdb has only the in-frame clones, and not every one. This listing includes approximately 150,000 clones. The sequencing input was PBMCs. The receptors stem from a woman in her late teens or twenties in good health and CMV-seronegative. Both conserved end residues are part of each CDR3. A D gene is named only where the DNA matches it firmly.

d_gene: .; len: 13; v_gene: TRBV30; j_gene: TRBJ1-5; CDR3aa: CAWSGGSPGPQHF; CDR3nt: TGTGCCTGGAGTGGAGGCAGTCCCGGGCCCCAGCATTTT
d_gene: .; len: 12; v_gene: TRBV6-4; j_gene: TRBJ2-1; CDR3aa: CASSDQYNEQFF; CDR3nt: TGTGCCAGCAGTGACCAGTACAATGAGCAGTTCTTC
d_gene: TRBD2; len: 15; v_gene: TRBV5-1; j_gene: TRBJ2-5; CDR3aa: CASSPGLAGAETQYF; CDR3nt: TGCGCCAGCAGCCCGGGACTAGCGGGAGCTGAGACCCAGTACTTC
d_gene: .; len: 14; v_gene: TRBV7-9; j_gene: TRBJ1-4; CDR3aa: CASSLGAVNEKLFF; CDR3nt: TGTGCCAGCAGCTTGGGGGCCGTTAATGAAAAACTGTTTTTT
d_gene: TRBD1; len: 14; v_gene: TRBV6-1; j_gene: TRBJ1-2; CDR3aa: CASSEVGQGGGYTF; CDR3nt: TGTGCCAGCAGTGAAGTGGGACAGGGTGGTGGCTACACCTTC
d_gene: TRBD1; len: 16; v_gene: TRBV18; j_gene: TRBJ1-3; CDR3aa: CASSAGQGTAGNTIYF; CDR3nt: TGTGCCAGCTCAGCAGGACAGGGGACAGCCGGAAACACCATATATTTT
d_gene: TRBD1; len: 13; v_gene: TRBV5-4; j_gene: TRBJ1-2; CDR3aa: CASSFDRAHGYTF; CDR3nt: TGTGCCAGCAGCTTTGACAGGGCGCATGGCTACACCTTC
d_gene: .; len: 14; v_gene: TRBV7-9; j_gene: TRBJ2-5; CDR3aa: CASSLATREETQYF; CDR3nt: TGTGCCAGCAGCTTAGCGACCAGGGAAGAGACCCAGTACTTC
d_gene: TRBD1; len: 15; v_gene: TRBV18; j_gene: TRBJ1-5; CDR3aa: CASSPPGQGDQPQHF; CDR3nt: TGTGCCAGCTCACCACCAGGACAGGGAGATCAGCCCCAGCATTTT
d_gene: TRBD2; len: 16; v_gene: TRBV11-3; j_gene: TRBJ2-1; CDR3aa: CASSPSFSGKGNEQFF; CDR3nt: TGTGCCAGCAGCCCATCCTTCAGCGGGAAGGGGAATGAGCAGTTCTTC
d_gene: TRBD2; len: 14; v_gene: TRBV2; j_gene: TRBJ2-1; CDR3aa: CASSEREPWNEQFF; CDR3nt: TGTGCCAGCAGCGAGCGGGAGCCTTGGAATGAGCAGTTCTTC
d_gene: TRBD1; len: 15; v_gene: TRBV11-2; j_gene: TRBJ1-1; CDR3aa: CASSLGDRVDTEAFF; CDR3nt: TGTGCCAGCAGCTTAGGGGACAGGGTCGACACTGAAGCTTTCTTT
d_gene: TRBD2; len: 15; v_gene: TRBV5-1; j_gene: TRBJ2-1; CDR3aa: CASSLGNRGGNEQFF; CDR3nt: TGCGCCAGCAGCTTGGGGAATCGGGGGGGAAATGAGCAGTTCTTC
d_gene: TRBD1; len: 16; v_gene: TRBV30; j_gene: TRBJ1-3; CDR3aa: CAWMWTGQGSGNTIYF; CDR3nt: TGTGCCTGGATGTGGACAGGGCAAGGGTCTGGAAACACCATATATTTT
d_gene: TRBD2; len: 19; v_gene: TRBV9; j_gene: TRBJ2-1; CDR3aa: CASSVKRGSGSSPMNEQFF; CDR3nt: TGTGCCAGCAGCGTAAAAAGGGGGAGCGGGAGTTCCCCTATGAATGAGCAGTTCTTC
d_gene: .; len: 18; v_gene: TRBV21-1; j_gene: TRBJ2-5; CDR3aa: CASSKGGLAGGGQETQYF; CDR3nt: TGTGCCAGCAGCAAAGGGGGACTAGCGGGAGGGGGGCAAGAGACCCAGTACTTC
d_gene: TRBD1; len: 13; v_gene: TRBV19; j_gene: TRBJ1-4; CDR3aa: CASSIQQGAKLFF; CDR3nt: TGTGCCAGTAGTATTCAACAGGGGGCGAAACTGTTTTTT
d_gene: .; len: 16; v_gene: TRBV15; j_gene: TRBJ1-3; CDR3aa: CATSREAQVSGNTIYF; CDR3nt: TGTGCCACCAGCAGAGAGGCCCAGGTATCGGGAAACACCATATATTTT
d_gene: TRBD2; len: 17; v_gene: TRBV7-4; j_gene: TRBJ2-6; CDR3aa: CASSFLAGDSGANVLTF; CDR3nt: TGTGCCAGCAGCTTCCTAGCGGGTGACTCTGGGGCCAACGTCCTGACTTTC
d_gene: TRBD2; len: 16; v_gene: TRBV4-1; j_gene: TRBJ2-2; CDR3aa: CASSQLLAENTGELFF; CDR3nt: TGCGCCAGCAGCCAACTACTAGCGGAAAACACCGGGGAGCTGTTTTTT
d_gene: .; len: 13; v_gene: TRBV30; j_gene: TRBJ2-3; CDR3aa: CAWSVGLGDTQYF; CDR3nt: TGTGCCTGGAGTGTGGGACTGGGCGATACGCAGTATTTT
d_gene: .; len: 14; v_gene: TRBV6-1; j_gene: TRBJ1-2; CDR3aa: CASSEDSRFYGYTF; CDR3nt: TGTGCCAGCAGTGAGGACAGTAGGTTCTATGGCTACACCTTC
d_gene: .; len: 19; v_gene: TRBV21-1; j_gene: TRBJ1-4; CDR3aa: CASSPASGTDTRGGEKLFF; CDR3nt: TGTGCCAGCAGCCCAGCATCCGGGACAGACACCCGCGGAGGTGAAAAACTGTTTTTT
d_gene: .; len: 13; v_gene: TRBV2; j_gene: TRBJ2-1; CDR3aa: CASSADSDGEQFF; CDR3nt: TGTGCCAGCAGTGCGGACTCCGACGGTGAGCAGTTCTTC
d_gene: TRBD2; len: 16; v_gene: TRBV7-9; j_gene: TRBJ2-3; CDR3aa: CASSLRTPIAGDTQYF; CDR3nt: TGTGCCAGCAGCTTAAGGACCCCCATAGCGGGAGACACGCAGTATTTT
d_gene: TRBD1; len: 13; v_gene: TRBV10-3; j_gene: TRBJ2-7; CDR3aa: CATEVSGGYEQYF; CDR3nt: TGTGCCACGGAGGTTTCAGGGGGCTACGAGCAGTACTTC
d_gene: .; len: 11; v_gene: TRBV30; j_gene: TRBJ2-5; CDR3aa: CAWSVRETQYF; CDR3nt: TGTGCCTGGAGTGTACGGGAGACCCAGTACTTC
d_gene: TRBD2; len: 15; v_gene: TRBV6-1; j_gene: TRBJ2-3; CDR3aa: CASRRLAGGEDTQYF; CDR3nt: TGTGCCAGCAGACGACTAGCGGGAGGGGAAGATACGCAGTATTTT
d_gene: TRBD1; len: 14; v_gene: TRBV9; j_gene: TRBJ2-5; CDR3aa: CASSVQGAGETQYF; CDR3nt: TGTGCCAGCAGCGTTCAGGGGGCGGGAGAGACCCAGTACTTC
d_gene: .; len: 15; v_gene: TRBV5-1; j_gene: TRBJ1-2; CDR3aa: CASSHGGKANYGYTF; CDR3nt: TGCGCCAGCAGCCACGGAGGGAAGGCCAACTATGGCTACACCTTC
d_gene: .; len: 11; v_gene: TRBV6-1; j_gene: TRBJ2-7; CDR3aa: CASHLKTVFHF; CDR3nt: TGTGCCAGCCATCTTAAGACAGTTTTTCACTTC
d_gene: TRBD1; len: 18; v_gene: TRBV14; j_gene: TRBJ1-3; CDR3aa: CASSHRDRGYSSGNTIYF; CDR3nt: TGTGCCAGCAGCCACCGGGACAGGGGATATTCCTCTGGAAACACCATATATTTT
d_gene: .; len: 13; v_gene: TRBV30; j_gene: TRBJ1-3; CDR3aa: CAWSVGRGNTIYF; CDR3nt: TGTGCCTGGAGTGTCGGCAGGGGAAACACCATATATTTT
d_gene: TRBD1; len: 14; v_gene: TRBV7-9; j_gene: TRBJ1-1; CDR3aa: CASSETGWDSEAFF; CDR3nt: TGTGCCAGCAGCGAAACAGGGTGGGACAGTGAAGCTTTCTTT
d_gene: TRBD1; len: 14; v_gene: TRBV6-1; j_gene: TRBJ2-3; CDR3aa: CASIPGQRTDTQYF; CDR3nt: TGTGCCAGCATTCCGGGACAGAGGACAGATACGCAGTATTTT
d_gene: .; len: 10; v_gene: TRBV29-1; j_gene: TRBJ1-2; CDR3aa: CSVAADGYTF; CDR3nt: TGCAGCGTCGCTGCGGATGGCTACACCTTC
d_gene: TRBD2; len: 18; v_gene: TRBV15; j_gene: TRBJ2-7; CDR3aa: CATSRPGLAGAIPGEQYF; CDR3nt: TGTGCCACCAGCAGACCGGGACTAGCGGGAGCGATCCCGGGGGAGCAGTACTTC
d_gene: TRBD2; len: 16; v_gene: TRBV5-4; j_gene: TRBJ2-7; CDR3aa: CASSLDPGLAGGEQYF; CDR3nt: TGTGCCAGCAGCTTGGACCCGGGACTAGCGGGAGGCGAGCAGTACTTC
d_gene: .; len: 14; v_gene: TRBV30; j_gene: TRBJ2-3; CDR3aa: CAWSVGGNTDTQYF; CDR3nt: TGTGCCTGGAGTGTCGGCGGGAACACAGATACGCAGTATTTT
d_gene: .; len: 15; v_gene: TRBV11-2; j_gene: TRBJ2-7; CDR3aa: CASSSGLGGAYEQYF; CDR3nt: TGTGCCAGCAGCTCCGGCCTAGGCGGGGCATACGAGCAGTACTTC
d_gene: .; len: 16; v_gene: TRBV5-6; j_gene: TRBJ1-2; CDR3aa: CASSLGTGLTLYGYTF; CDR3nt: TGTGCCAGCAGCTTGGGAACAGGGCTTACACTCTATGGCTACACCTTC
d_gene: .; len: 15; v_gene: TRBV10-3; j_gene: TRBJ2-5; CDR3aa: CAIKGSSGLQETQYF; CDR3nt: TGTGCCATCAAGGGATCGTCGGGACTTCAAGAGACCCAGTACTTC
d_gene: TRBD1; len: 14; v_gene: TRBV19; j_gene: TRBJ1-1; CDR3aa: CASSLRDRGTEAFF; CDR3nt: TGTGCCAGTAGTCTCCGGGACAGGGGCACTGAAGCTTTCTTT